This record looks at one T cell receptor (beta chain) sequence and its context. Its binding antigen is unknown. The library came from 5' RACE. Preparation of each TCR library used roughly 3,300 ng of total RNA. cDNA was synthesized with SMARTScribe reverse transcriptase in eight separate reactions per sample. During cDNA synthesis, template switching introduced unique molecular identifiers that contained a 6-nucleotide sample barcode. Two nested PCRs of about 17 and 10 cycles amplified the TCRalpha and TCRbeta cDNA, and bead purification followed each PCR. Before amplification, the cDNA was treated with uracil DNA-glycosylase and purified using the QIAquick PCR purification kit. The second PCR added Illumina TruSeq-compatible adapters along with sample-specific barcodes. Library quality and concentration were checked on TapeStation and Qubit, and libraries were pooled at approximately 4.7 ng each. Sequencing of the pooled libraries was done on an Illumina HiSeq2500 single-index Rapid Run using custom sequencing primers and 2 x 100 bp reads. The source study handled its data this way. MiGEC version 1.2.6 was used for UMI-based consensus assembly, which corrected PCR and sequencing errors. MiXCR version 2.1.1 handled V(D)J alignment, clonotype assembly and CDR3 extraction. To normalise gene usage, clonotype sharing and MAIT/NKT TCR abundance, the top 1000, 10 000 and 20 000 clonotypes in each sample were analysed. Diversity was computed as the inverse Simpson index with the vegan R package after downsampling to 27 000 UMIs. Statistical testing used paired Mann-Whitney U tests on the discordant twin pairs and applied Benjamini-Hochberg correction for multiple testing. TCRdb reprocessed the sequencing reads and holds a single record per CDR3 protein sequence, with no DNA. TCRdb's processing, not the authors' own work, is the source of the V and J calls. This sample's clone table shows approximately 420,000 distinct CDR3 sequences. The ten top clones hold approximately 2.3% of the sample.

These data are taken from a study of monozygotic twins with inflammatory bowel disease (dated by TCRdb to about 2019). About the full investigation: The complete study included roughly 30 monozygotic twin pairs: 19 IBD-discordant Danish pairs and nine German pairs, of which four were IBD-concordant and five were IBD-discordant. Each individual had, on average, about 151 000 unique TCRalpha sequences and 181 000 unique TCRbeta sequences available for analysis. Within discordant pairs, disease-associated traits were sought mainly by comparing IBD patients with their genetically identical healthy co-twins.

From each donor, a roughly 2.7 ml peripheral blood sample was collected into PAXgene tubes and kept at -80 degrees C. Without T cell sorting, total RNA was isolated from whole blood using the PAXgene blood miRNA kit on an automated QIAcube. Peripheral blood from monozygotic twin pairs, either concordant or discordant for inflammatory bowel disease, underwent deep TCRalpha and TCRbeta repertoire profiling that used unique molecular barcoding. For every twin pair, smoking habits were documented, and each individual was categorised as a current, former or never smoker. Per the germline V gene, MGHRA is the CDR1 and YSYEKL is the CDR2. Reading from cysteine to phenylalanine, the CDR3 counts 16 amino acids. The DNA sequence is not available. The research as a whole found: Compared with healthy twins, IBD patients shared fewer clonotypes with other individuals, and the difference was most pronounced in patients with signs of disease activity. Different T cell subtypes could not be distinguished in the analysis. No single strong signal or clonotype linked to IBD turned up in the results, so the idea that one exists was not supported. Because patients were on differing immunosuppressive treatments, the repertoires may have picked up extra background noise and inter-individual variability. A decrease in TCRbeta repertoire diversity, as measured by inverse Simpson index, was observed in IBD patients compared with their healthy co-twins. Repertoire similarity did not differ between concordant and discordant twins, possibly due to limited statistical power.

The sequencing input was blood. The rearranged chain carries TRBV4-1 and TRBJ2-1; TCRdb's D call, TRBD2, is unchecked because there is no DNA. The clonotype comes from a human donor with ulcerative colitis or Crohn's disease, or a healthy co-twin of an affected twin (not recorded which). CDR3 region: CASSPVRAGEFDEQFF.